This T cell receptor (beta chain) was observed in a study of technical replicates of blood from four donors. The data were produced by immunoSEQ multiplex PCR, yet TCRdb's version contains in-frame clones alone and is incomplete. The sample yields about 84,000 clones, 95% to 98% seen once. Trimming took off 7 bases at V and 0 bases at J, with 16 bases between the two ends. There are 16 residues in the CDR3. Germline values: CDR1 MNHNY, CDR2 SVGAGI (reference sequence). The sequenced sample consisted of T cells isolated from PBMCs. The receptor comes from a human donor in good health. The chain uses TRBV6-6 and TRBJ2-1, with a possible D match to TRBD2 (6 bases). In DNA form, the CDR3 reads TGTGCCAGCACCAACCGGGGCGGGGACTCCTACAATGAGCAGTTCTTC. Translated: CASTNRGGDSYNEQFF.